These T cell receptor beta chains were read from a single sample in a study of cytomegalovirus exposure and HLA in healthy donors. The protocol was immunoSEQ multiplex PCR, while the TCRdb copy is restricted to in-frame clones and leaves out a portion. The sample holds a few hundred thousand clones; more than 60% are singletons and the top ten take roughly 16%. Sequences were obtained from PBMCs. These receptors were collected from a man between 35 and 55 years old in good health and CMV-seronegative. Each CDR3 is given with its conserved first and last residue. D genes are given only for firm matches. The size of a clone is reported for some rows only, either as once, few or many, or as a class for expanded clones.

d_call: TRBD1
clone_size: NA
v_call: TRBV18
j_call: TRBJ2-5
cdr3_nt: TGTGCCAGCTCCCCGACAGGGCGCGGGGAGACCCAGTACTTC
cdr3_aa: CASSPTGRGETQYF

d_call: TRBD1
clone_size: NA
v_call: TRBV4-1
j_call: TRBJ1-4
cdr3_nt: TGCGCCAGCAGCCTACAGGGGGCTGGGGAAAAACTGTTTTTT
cdr3_aa: CASSLQGAGEKLFF

d_call: NA
clone_size: NA
v_call: TRBV28
j_call: TRBJ2-1
cdr3_nt: TGTGCCAGCAGTTTATCCTCTATACAGAGCCTTCAGTTCTTC
cdr3_aa: CASSLSSIQSLQFF

d_call: NA
clone_size: once
v_call: TRBV2
j_call: TRBJ2-4
cdr3_nt: TGTGCCAGCAGGACCGGAGGGGCCAAAAACATTCAGTACTTC
cdr3_aa: CASRTGGAKNIQYF

d_call: NA
clone_size: NA
v_call: TRBV4-1
j_call: TRBJ2-5
cdr3_nt: TGCGCCAGCAGCCTAGAGACAGCCGAAGGGCGAGAGACCCAGTACTTC
cdr3_aa: CASSLETAEGRETQYF

d_call: NA
clone_size: many
v_call: TRBV7-3
j_call: TRBJ2-2
cdr3_nt: TGTGCCAGCAGCTTACAGGGGAGCACCGGGGAGCTGTTTTTT
cdr3_aa: CASSLQGSTGELFF

d_call: NA
clone_size: NA
v_call: TRBV4-3
j_call: TRBJ1-2
cdr3_nt: TGCGCCAGCAGCCAAGAAAGCCGATCGTATGGCTACACCTTC
cdr3_aa: CASSQESRSYGYTF

d_call: TRBD1
clone_size: NA
v_call: TRBV19
j_call: TRBJ2-1
cdr3_nt: TGTGCCAGTAGTATTAGGGACAGGATCCTCGATGAGCAGTTCTTC
cdr3_aa: CASSIRDRILDEQFF

d_call: TRBD1
clone_size: medium-sized
v_call: TRBV28
j_call: TRBJ1-1
cdr3_nt: TGTGCCAGCAGTTTAGGCGTCACAGGGGAGAACACTGAAGCTTTCTTT
cdr3_aa: CASSLGVTGENTEAFF

d_call: NA
clone_size: NA
v_call: TRBV7-9
j_call: TRBJ1-2
cdr3_nt: TGTGCCAGCAGCTTCGACAGTATCCGTAACTATGGCTACACCTTC
cdr3_aa: CASSFDSIRNYGYTF

d_call: NA
clone_size: NA
v_call: TRBV5-1
j_call: TRBJ1-5
cdr3_nt: TGCGCCAGCTCCGTTACGGAGGGACAGCCCCAGCATTTT
cdr3_aa: CASSVTEGQPQHF

d_call: NA
clone_size: NA
v_call: TRBV5-4
j_call: TRBJ1-1
cdr3_nt: TGTGCCAGCAGCTTGAGTCAGGGGAGGAACACTGAAGCTTTCTTT
cdr3_aa: CASSLSQGRNTEAFF

d_call: TRBD1
clone_size: NA
v_call: TRBV28
j_call: TRBJ1-4
cdr3_nt: TGTGCCAGCAGGGGGGACAGGGGACTCCAGAGAACTAATGAAAAACTGTTTTTT
cdr3_aa: CASRGDRGLQRTNEKLFF

d_call: NA
clone_size: NA
v_call: TRBV4-2
j_call: TRBJ1-2
cdr3_nt: TGTGCCAGCAGCTTACAGGAAAACAACTATGGCTACACCTTC
cdr3_aa: CASSLQENNYGYTF

d_call: NA
clone_size: NA
v_call: TRBV19
j_call: TRBJ1-3
cdr3_nt: TGTGCCAGTAGTATAGACGGGAGCAGAGGAAACACCATATATTTT
cdr3_aa: CASSIDGSRGNTIYF

d_call: NA
clone_size: NA
v_call: TRBV7-9
j_call: TRBJ1-1
cdr3_nt: TGTGCCAGCAGCTTAGAAGCCTACACTGAAGCTTTCTTT
cdr3_aa: CASSLEAYTEAFF

d_call: TRBD2
clone_size: NA
v_call: TRBV5-1
j_call: TRBJ2-7
cdr3_nt: TGCGCCAGCAGCTTGTCTACTAGCGGGGGGAACGAGCAGTACTTC
cdr3_aa: CASSLSTSGGNEQYF

d_call: TRBD2
clone_size: NA
v_call: TRBV7-9
j_call: TRBJ2-2
cdr3_nt: TGTGCCAGCAGCTACCCGACTAGCGGGAGGAATGCGAACACCGGGGAGCTGTTTTTT
cdr3_aa: CASSYPTSGRNANTGELFF

d_call: TRBD1
clone_size: NA
v_call: TRBV7-9
j_call: TRBJ2-1
cdr3_nt: TGTGCCAGCAGCTTAAGGGGGCGTTGGTCGGCCTACAATGAGCAGTTCTTC
cdr3_aa: CASSLRGRWSAYNEQFF

d_call: NA
clone_size: once
v_call: TRBV19
j_call: TRBJ1-5
cdr3_nt: TGTGCCAGTAGTAGGTCAGGGGATGTTCAGCCCCAGCATTTT
cdr3_aa: CASSRSGDVQPQHF

d_call: TRBD2
clone_size: once
v_call: TRBV10-3
j_call: TRBJ2-7
cdr3_nt: TGTGCCATCAGAATTGGCGGGGGCGAGCAGTACTTC
cdr3_aa: CAIRIGGGEQYF

d_call: NA
clone_size: NA
v_call: TRBV4-2
j_call: TRBJ1-2
cdr3_nt: TGTGCCAGCAGCCAAGATCGGGGGGCGGTAGGTTACTATGGCTACACCTTC
cdr3_aa: CASSQDRGAVGYYGYTF

d_call: NA
clone_size: NA
v_call: TRBV11-2
j_call: TRBJ2-5
cdr3_nt: TGTGCCAGCAGCTTAGGCGCGATCGAGACCCAGTACTTC
cdr3_aa: CASSLGAIETQYF

d_call: NA
clone_size: NA
v_call: TRBV4-3
j_call: TRBJ1-2
cdr3_nt: TGCGCCAGCAGCCCCCTCCACGGAGGGCATGGCTACACCTTC
cdr3_aa: CASSPLHGGHGYTF

d_call: TRBD1
clone_size: few
v_call: TRBV5-1
j_call: TRBJ2-5
cdr3_nt: TGCGCCAGCAGCTTGGGACAGGGGTCCGAGACCCAGTACTTC
cdr3_aa: CASSLGQGSETQYF

d_call: NA
clone_size: once
v_call: TRBV15
j_call: TRBJ1-4
cdr3_nt: TGTGCCACTCGGAGGGGGGGGGCGAAAGAAAAACTGTTTTTT
cdr3_aa: CATRRGGAKEKLFF

d_call: NA
clone_size: NA
v_call: TRBV27
j_call: TRBJ1-5
cdr3_nt: TGTGCCAGCAGTTTATCAGGGGCGCAGCCCCAGCATTTT
cdr3_aa: CASSLSGAQPQHF

d_call: TRBD2
clone_size: NA
v_call: TRBV5-1
j_call: TRBJ2-1
cdr3_nt: TGCGCCAGCAGCTCGGGGACTAGCGGGGGGAGGGAGCAGTTCTTC
cdr3_aa: CASSSGTSGGREQFF

d_call: NA
clone_size: NA
v_call: TRBV29-1
j_call: TRBJ1-1
cdr3_nt: TGCAGCGCCCGGGACACCGACACTGAAGCTTTCTTT
cdr3_aa: CSARDTDTEAFF

d_call: NA
clone_size: NA
v_call: TRBV19
j_call: TRBJ1-5
cdr3_nt: TGTGCCAGTTCGAACACCCGAAATCAGCCCCAGCATTTT
cdr3_aa: CASSNTRNQPQHF

d_call: TRBD2
clone_size: NA
v_call: TRBV6-1
j_call: TRBJ2-7
cdr3_nt: TGTGCCAGCAGTGTGCAGGGAACTAGCGGGATCTACGAGCAGTACTTC
cdr3_aa: CASSVQGTSGIYEQYF

d_call: TRBD2
clone_size: NA
v_call: TRBV6-1
j_call: TRBJ2-7
cdr3_nt: TGTGCCAGCAGTGAAGGTAGCGGGAGCCCCTACGAGCAGTACTTC
cdr3_aa: CASSEGSGSPYEQYF

d_call: NA
clone_size: NA
v_call: TRBV19
j_call: TRBJ1-1
cdr3_nt: TGTGCCAGTAGTGTCAGGGGCGCGATATCGAACACTGAAGCTTTCTTT
cdr3_aa: CASSVRGAISNTEAFF

d_call: TRBD1
clone_size: NA
v_call: TRBV5-1
j_call: TRBJ1-5
cdr3_nt: TGCGCCAGCATTAGGGACATCCCAGGGGGCCATCAGCCCCAGCATTTT
cdr3_aa: CASIRDIPGGHQPQHF

d_call: TRBD2
clone_size: NA
v_call: TRBV14
j_call: TRBJ2-7
cdr3_nt: TGTGCCAGCAGCCAAGAGACCCTAGCGGGGCCCCTACGAGAGCAGTACTTC
cdr3_aa: CASSQETLAGPLREQYF

d_call: TRBD1
clone_size: NA
v_call: TRBV14
j_call: TRBJ2-2
cdr3_nt: TGTGCCAGCAGGGGGACAGGGGCGACCGGGGAGCTGTTTTTT
cdr3_aa: CASRGTGATGELFF

d_call: TRBD2
clone_size: NA
v_call: TRBV9
j_call: TRBJ2-2
cdr3_nt: TGTGCCAGCAGCGTAGATATAGCGGGGAACACCGGGGAGCTGTTTTTT
cdr3_aa: CASSVDIAGNTGELFF

d_call: NA
clone_size: NA
v_call: TRBV10-3
j_call: TRBJ2-1
cdr3_nt: TGTGCCATCAGTGAGGTGAGCTCCTACAATGAGCAGTTCTTC
cdr3_aa: CAISEVSSYNEQFF

d_call: NA
clone_size: NA
v_call: TRBV5-6
j_call: TRBJ1-2
cdr3_nt: TGTGCCAGCAGCTTAGGACAGACAAGCTATGGCTACACCTTC
cdr3_aa: CASSLGQTSYGYTF

d_call: TRBD2
clone_size: NA
v_call: TRBV5-4
j_call: TRBJ2-3
cdr3_nt: TGTGCCAGCAGCCTTAAGCGGGAGCAATCCGATACGCAGTATTTT
cdr3_aa: CASSLKREQSDTQYF

d_call: NA
clone_size: once
v_call: TRBV15
j_call: TRBJ2-5
cdr3_nt: TGTGCCACCAGCAAGGGGAGGCAGACCCAGTACTTC
cdr3_aa: CATSKGRQTQYF

d_call: NA
clone_size: NA
v_call: TRBV28
j_call: TRBJ2-5
cdr3_nt: TGTGCCAGCAGTTTGGGAAGGGCGGGAACCCAAGAGACCCAGTACTTC
cdr3_aa: CASSLGRAGTQETQYF

d_call: TRBD1
clone_size: NA
v_call: TRBV5-6
j_call: TRBJ2-7
cdr3_nt: TGTGCCAGCAGCCCGGACAGGGGGCGTAGGGACGAGCAGTACTTC
cdr3_aa: CASSPDRGRRDEQYF

d_call: NA
clone_size: NA
v_call: TRBV7-3
j_call: TRBJ1-3
cdr3_nt: TGTGCCAGCAGCTTACCAGGTGCCGGAAACACCATATATTTT
cdr3_aa: CASSLPGAGNTIYF

d_call: TRBD1
clone_size: NA
v_call: TRBV2
j_call: TRBJ1-2
cdr3_nt: TGTGCCAGCAGTCCCCCCCCGGGACAGGAGGCCTATGGCTACACCTTC
cdr3_aa: CASSPPPGQEAYGYTF

d_call: NA
clone_size: once
v_call: TRBV7-9
j_call: TRBJ1-1
cdr3_nt: TGTGCCAGCAGCTTTGGGGGGGCGGTTGACACTGAAGCTTTCTTT
cdr3_aa: CASSFGGAVDTEAFF

d_call: TRBD1
clone_size: few
v_call: TRBV19
j_call: TRBJ1-5
cdr3_nt: TGTGCCAGTAGTGGGGACAGAAGCAATCAGCCCCAGCATTTT
cdr3_aa: CASSGDRSNQPQHF

d_call: NA
clone_size: NA
v_call: TRBV5-4
j_call: TRBJ2-3
cdr3_nt: TGTGCCAGCAGCCCCCGAGAAAAAGAAGATACGCAGTATTTT
cdr3_aa: CASSPREKEDTQYF

d_call: TRBD1
clone_size: NA
v_call: TRBV23-1
j_call: TRBJ1-2
cdr3_nt: TGCGCCAGCACTAGGTCCCATACAGGGGCCTATGGCTACACCTTC
cdr3_aa: CASTRSHTGAYGYTF

d_call: NA
clone_size: NA
v_call: TRBV25-1
j_call: TRBJ2-3
cdr3_nt: TGTGCCAGCAGTGACCCCCCTAGCACAGATACGCAGTATTTT
cdr3_aa: CASSDPPSTDTQYF

d_call: TRBD1
clone_size: few
v_call: TRBV4-2
j_call: TRBJ2-7
cdr3_nt: TGTGCCAGCAGCCAAGATGGGCCGGGACAGGGTGTCAGCGAGCAGTACTTC
cdr3_aa: CASSQDGPGQGVSEQYF

d_call: NA
clone_size: once
v_call: TRBV27
j_call: TRBJ2-1
cdr3_nt: TGTGCCAGCAGCCTGGGGAGCGGGTCCTACAATGAGCAGTTCTTC
cdr3_aa: CASSLGSGSYNEQFF

d_call: NA
clone_size: NA
v_call: TRBV27
j_call: TRBJ2-3
cdr3_nt: TGTGCCAGCAGAGAAGGGGGGGCGGAAGATACGCAGTATTTT
cdr3_aa: CASREGGAEDTQYF

d_call: NA
clone_size: NA
v_call: TRBV6-6
j_call: TRBJ2-5
cdr3_nt: TGTGCCAGCACAACGGGGGAGACCCAGTACTTC
cdr3_aa: CASTTGETQYF